Listed below are T cell receptor beta chains from one sample, sequenced in a study of T cells in Graves' hyperthyroidism and ophthalmopathy. Each CDR3 protein gets one entry after TCRdb re-called the multiplex PCR reads with MiXCR. This sample yields 800,000 or so distinct CDR3 sequences, of which around 39% are seen a single time; 7.5% to 9.5% belongs to the top ten. The sequenced sample consisted of blood. The receptors stem from a man between 18 and 29 years old with Graves' hyperthyroidism. Each CDR3 is given with its conserved first and last residue.

V gene: TRBV29-1
CDR3 protein: CSVEDRGHGELFF

V gene: TRBV5-6
CDR3 protein: CASSETGTGELFF

V gene: TRBV2
CDR3 protein: CASTGKFYEQYF

V gene: TRBV5-1
CDR3 protein: CASSLTQGPTGELFF

V gene: TRBV19
CDR3 protein: CASSPGTGYNYGYTF

V gene: TRBV20-1
CDR3 protein: CSAPGGQGTYEQYF

V gene: TRBV12-3/TRBV12-4
CDR3 protein: CASSEGLPGRYEQYF

V gene: TRBV7-2
CDR3 protein: CASSYQREFGQYF

V gene: TRBV27
CDR3 protein: CASSLGTSGKRTGELFF

V gene: TRBV7-9
CDR3 protein: CASSAPRREQYF

V gene: TRBV25-1
CDR3 protein: CASSELNEQYF

V gene: TRBV9
CDR3 protein: CASSVGPRTGDEQYF

V gene: TRBV20-1
CDR3 protein: CSVGQSEKLFF

V gene: TRBV6-6
CDR3 protein: CASSSDGANTEAFF

V gene: TRBV29-1
CDR3 protein: CSASSFTGATNEKLFF

V gene: TRBV20-1
CDR3 protein: CSLRGGGNQPQHF

V gene: TRBV2
CDR3 protein: CASADRTLLPQHF

V gene: TRBV6-5
CDR3 protein: CASSYEASSETQYF

V gene: TRBV6-5
CDR3 protein: CASSYSRVTYEQYF

V gene: TRBV25-1
CDR3 protein: CASSSGTSGVPYEQYF

V gene: TRBV7-9
CDR3 protein: CASRDGVGASPLHF

V gene: TRBV10-3
CDR3 protein: CASSEGARVYGYTF

V gene: TRBV7-9
CDR3 protein: CASSSRQAEGGNTIYF

V gene: TRBV7-2
CDR3 protein: CASSRDRGRDETQYF

V gene: TRBV11-1
CDR3 protein: CASSPAIGAYEQYF

V gene: TRBV29-1
CDR3 protein: CSGHGEVNTEAFF

V gene: TRBV19
CDR3 protein: CASSKTGRGPNQPQHF

V gene: TRBV4-2
CDR3 protein: CASSQGTGTYEQYF

V gene: TRBV19
CDR3 protein: CASSIDYSTDQPQHF

V gene: TRBV7-9
CDR3 protein: CASSLEGYAYEKLFF

V gene: TRBV13
CDR3 protein: CASIGLSSGNTIYF

V gene: TRBV10-3
CDR3 protein: CAISGGQMNTGELFF

V gene: TRBV10-2
CDR3 protein: CASQPGQGTGELFF

V gene: TRBV19
CDR3 protein: CASSADRGPTGELFF

V gene: TRBV2
CDR3 protein: CASSEASIADEQFF

V gene: TRBV7-9
CDR3 protein: CASSLARLGYEQYF

V gene: TRBV12-3/TRBV12-4
CDR3 protein: CASSLSGRLETQYF

V gene: TRBV20-1
CDR3 protein: CRIGGFEAFF

V gene: TRBV7-2
CDR3 protein: CASSQVLAAEAYEQYF

V gene: TRBV5-1
CDR3 protein: CASSTLNRNTEAFF